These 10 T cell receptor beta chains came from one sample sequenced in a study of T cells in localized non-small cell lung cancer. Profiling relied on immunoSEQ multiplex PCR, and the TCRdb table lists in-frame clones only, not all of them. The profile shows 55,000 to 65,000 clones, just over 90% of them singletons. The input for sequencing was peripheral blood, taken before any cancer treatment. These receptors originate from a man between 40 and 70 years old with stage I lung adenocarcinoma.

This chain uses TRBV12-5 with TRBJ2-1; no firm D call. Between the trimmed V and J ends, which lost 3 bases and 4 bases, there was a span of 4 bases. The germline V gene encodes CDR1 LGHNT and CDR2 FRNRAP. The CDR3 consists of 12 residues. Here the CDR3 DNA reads TGTGCTAGTGGTTTAAAGTACAATGAGCAGTTCTTC. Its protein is CASGLKYNEQFF.

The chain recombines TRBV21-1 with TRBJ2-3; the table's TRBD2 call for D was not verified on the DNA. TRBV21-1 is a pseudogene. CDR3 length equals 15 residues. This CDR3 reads CASSKEVLATDTQYF. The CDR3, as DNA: TGTGCCAGCAGCAAAGAGGTACTAGCGACAGATACGCAGTATTTT.

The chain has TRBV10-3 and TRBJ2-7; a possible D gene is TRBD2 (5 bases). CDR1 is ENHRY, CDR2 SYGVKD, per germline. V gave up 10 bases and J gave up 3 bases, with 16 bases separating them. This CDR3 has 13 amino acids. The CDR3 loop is CATRPGMHYEQYF. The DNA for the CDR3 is TGTGCCACTCGACCGGGAATGCACTACGAGCAGTACTTC.

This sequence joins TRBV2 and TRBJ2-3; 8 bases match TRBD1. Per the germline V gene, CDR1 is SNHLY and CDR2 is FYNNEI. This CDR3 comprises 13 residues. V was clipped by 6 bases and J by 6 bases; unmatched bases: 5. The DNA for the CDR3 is TGTGCCAGCAGGCGACAGGGGAGGGATACGCAGTATTTT. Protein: CASRRQGRDTQYF. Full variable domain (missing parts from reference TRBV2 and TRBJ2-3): EPEVTQTPSHQVTQMGQEVILRCVPISNHLYFYWYRQILGQKVEFLVSFYNNEISEKSEIFDDQFSVERPDGSNFTLKIRSTKLEDSAMYFCASRRQGRDTQYFGPGTRLTVL.

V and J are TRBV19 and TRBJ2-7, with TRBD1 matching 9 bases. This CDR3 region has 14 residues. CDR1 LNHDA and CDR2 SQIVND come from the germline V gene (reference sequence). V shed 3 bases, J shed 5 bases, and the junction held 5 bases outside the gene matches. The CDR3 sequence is CASSMIGTGNEQYF. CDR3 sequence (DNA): TGTGCCAGTAGTATGATCGGGACAGGGAACGAGCAGTACTTC.

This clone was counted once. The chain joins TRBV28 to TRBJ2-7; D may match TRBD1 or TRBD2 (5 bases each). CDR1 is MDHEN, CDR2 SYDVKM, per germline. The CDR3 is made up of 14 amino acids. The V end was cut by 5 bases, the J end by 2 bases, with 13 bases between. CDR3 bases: TGTGCCAGCAGTATCTCCGGGGCCGCCTACGAGCAGTACTTC. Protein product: CASSISGAAYEQYF. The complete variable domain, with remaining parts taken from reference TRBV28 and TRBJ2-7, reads DVKVTQSSRYLVKRTGEKVFLECVQDMDHENMFWYRQDPGLGLRLIYFSYDVKMKEKGDIPEGYSVSREKKERFSLILESASTNQTSMYLCASSISGAAYEQYFGPGTRLTVT.

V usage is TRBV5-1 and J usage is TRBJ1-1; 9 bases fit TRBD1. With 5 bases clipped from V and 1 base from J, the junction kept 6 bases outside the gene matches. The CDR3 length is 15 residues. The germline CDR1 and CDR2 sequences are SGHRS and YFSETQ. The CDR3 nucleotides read TGCGCCAGCAGATCGGGACAGGGCGGGAACACTGAAGCTTTCTTT. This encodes CASRSGQGGNTEAFF. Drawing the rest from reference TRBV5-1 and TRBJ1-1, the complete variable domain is KAGVTQTPRYLIKTRGQQVTLSCSPISGHRSVSWYQQTPGQGLQFLFEYFSETQRNKGNFPGRFSGRQFSNSRSEMNVSTLELGDSALYLCASRSGQGGNTEAFFGQGTRLTVV.

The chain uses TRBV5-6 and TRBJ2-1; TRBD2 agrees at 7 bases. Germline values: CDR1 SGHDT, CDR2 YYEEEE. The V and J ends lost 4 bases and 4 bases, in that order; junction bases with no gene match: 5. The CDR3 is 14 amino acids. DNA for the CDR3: TGTGCCAGCAGCCCCCGGGGGGTTTACAATGAGCAGTTCTTC. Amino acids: CASSPRGVYNEQFF. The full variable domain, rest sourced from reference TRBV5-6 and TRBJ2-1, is DAGVTQSPTHLIKTRGQQVTLRCSPKSGHDTVSWYQQALGQGPQFIFQYYEEEERQRGNFPDRFSGHQFPNYSSELNVNALLLGDSALYLCASSPRGVYNEQFFGPGTRLTVL.

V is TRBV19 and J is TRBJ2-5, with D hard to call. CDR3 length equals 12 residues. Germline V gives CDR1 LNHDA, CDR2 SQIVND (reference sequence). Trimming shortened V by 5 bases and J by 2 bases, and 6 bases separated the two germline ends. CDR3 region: CASSSLQETQYF. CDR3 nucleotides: TGTGCCAGTAGTTCGCTTCAAGAGACCCAGTACTTC.

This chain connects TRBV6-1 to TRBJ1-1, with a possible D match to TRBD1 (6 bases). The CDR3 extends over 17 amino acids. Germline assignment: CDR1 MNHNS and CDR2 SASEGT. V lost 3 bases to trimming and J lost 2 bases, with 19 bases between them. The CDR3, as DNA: TGTGCCAGCAGTGATTCTCGGGACACCAAAACTAACACTGAAGCTTTCTTT. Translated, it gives CASSDSRDTKTNTEAFF.